Shown below are 21 T cell receptor beta chains from a single sample sequenced in a study of CD8 T cells in ankylosing spondylitis. TCRdb reprocessed the 5' RACE reads with MiXCR, giving one entry per CDR3 protein. The profile shows tens of thousands of distinct CDR3 sequences, about 5.5% of them singletons. Sequencing input: blood, either unsorted or a sorted T cell fraction (not recorded which). These receptors were taken from a male donor with ankylosing spondylitis or in good health (not recorded which).

This clonotype was observed once. J is TRBJ2-3 and V is TRBV5-1; maybe TRBD2 (6 bases). The CDR3 spans 16 residues. CDR1 and CDR2 from the germline V gene are SGHRS and YFSETQ. The V and J ends lost 4 bases and 2 bases respectively, with 17 bases between them. The CDR3 nucleotides read TGCGCCAGCAGCCCCCGCGCGGCTAGCGCCACAGATACGCAGTATTTT. Translation: CASSPRAASATDTQYF.

A remark on this clonotype: This may arise from a read error, as a much more abundant clone is one base away. The chain links TRBV3-1 to TRBJ2-2, with TRBD1 as a possible D gene (5 bases). V was cut by 3 bases and J by 7 bases, with 24 bases left in between. The CDR3 is made up of 18 amino acids. Germline loops: CDR1 LGHDT, CDR2 YNNKEL (reference sequence). DNA of the CDR3: TGTGCCAGCAGCCAGAACCTTGACAGACTTACCCACATCGGGGAGCTGTTTTTT. It codes for CASSQNLDRLTHIGELFF.

This clonotype was picked up many times. V gene TRBV7-2 combines with J gene TRBJ2-7, with TRBD2 matching over 7 bases. This CDR3 region has 15 residues. The V and J ends lost 5 bases and 5 bases, in that order; junction bases with no gene match: 12. CDR1 is SGHTA, CDR2 FQGNSA, per germline. The DNA for the CDR3 is TGTGCCAGCAGCCCCGCTAGCGGAATTGGTGACGAGCAGTACTTC. Translating gives CASSPASGIGDEQYF.

This clonotype was found many times. CDR3 loop: CASSQHSGRVYEQYF. The DNA of the CDR3 is TGCGCCAGCAGCCAGCACTCGGGCAGGGTCTACGAGCAGTACTTC. V usage is TRBV4-3 and J usage is TRBJ2-7, with D maybe TRBD1 (5 bases). CDR1 is LGHNA, CDR2 YSLEER, per germline. Trimming took off 3 bases at V and 3 bases at J, with 15 bases between the two ends. This CDR3 contains 15 residues.

This clonotype was recorded at least ten times. J is TRBJ2-1 and V is TRBV19; D might be TRBD1 (6 bases). Looked up from germline, CDR1 is LNHDA and CDR2 is SQIVND (reference sequence). Trimming cost V 4 bases and J 8 bases, with 18 bases left between them. The CDR3 is 15 residues long. Written as DNA, the CDR3 is TGTGCCAGTAGTACGCAGGGGAGCGTGGGGGATGAGCAGTTCTTC. Its protein is CASSTQGSVGDEQFF.

The chain joins TRBV12-3 or TRBV12-4 to TRBJ2-2; D unclear. The CDR3 has 13 residues. V dropped 3 bases and J dropped 4 bases, with 6 bases sitting between them. The CDR3, as DNA: TGTGCCAGCAGTTTTGCCGGCACCGGGGAGCTGTTTTTT. It translates to CASSFAGTGELFF.

With respect to this clonotype: The junction departs from the called germline gene at one end, perhaps through a read error. The V gene is TRBV20-1, the J gene TRBJ2-2; TRBD1 agrees at 7 bases. Per germline, CDR1 DFQATT and CDR2 SNEGSKA (reference sequence). CDR3 size: 14 residues. The CDR3 region is CSTRAGTATGELFF. The DNA for the CDR3 is TGCAGTACTAGAGCCGGGACAGCCACCGGGGAGCTGTTTTTT.

This clonotype was seen many times. The chain combines TRBV12-5 with TRBJ1-2, with D maybe TRBD1 (6 bases). V lost 6 bases and J 4 bases, leaving 12 bases between the germline ends. The CDR3 runs to 13 residues. The germline CDR1 and CDR2 sequences are LGHNT and FRNRAP. The CDR3 sequence: CASGSDSGYGYTF. DNA of the CDR3: TGTGCTAGTGGGTCGGACAGCGGCTATGGCTACACCTTC. Together with reference TRBV12-5 and TRBJ1-2, the CDR3 gives the full variable domain: DARVTQTPRHKVTEMGQEVTMRCQPILGHNTVFWYRQTMMQGLELLAYFRNRAPLDDSGMPKDRFSAEMPDATLATLKIQPSEPRDSAVYFCASGSDSGYGYTFGSGTRLTVV.

This clonotype has just a few counts. The rearrangement uses TRBV7-9 and TRBJ1-6; possibly TRBD1 for D (5 bases). Germline CDR1 reads SEHNR; CDR2 reads FQNEAQ (reference sequence). CDR3 length: 13 residues. V was clipped by 8 bases and J by 8 bases, with 13 bases between them. The CDR3 DNA follows: TGTGCCAGCCAAGACCGGGGGGATTCACCCCTCCACTTT. Its translation: CASQDRGDSPLHF.

In this sample, this clonotype turned up many times. CDR3 protein: CASSLSGYSYGYTF. The CDR3 DNA follows: TGTGCCAGCAGTTTATCGGGCTATTCCTATGGCTACACCTTC. V gene TRBV27 combines with J gene TRBJ1-2; D not certain. Germline V gene sequence: CDR1 MNHEY, CDR2 SMNVEV (reference sequence). The CDR3 has 14 amino acids. V lost 0 bases to trimming and J lost 4 bases, with 9 bases between them.

The V call is TRBV7-9, the J call TRBJ2-7; the match to TRBD1 covers 7 bases. Germline lookup yields CDR1 SEHNR and CDR2 FQNEAQ (reference sequence). This CDR3 region has 14 residues. The J segment lost 6 bases and the V segment lost 5 bases, leaving 10 bases of the junction unmatched. This CDR3 is CASSRGGLPSEQYF. The CDR3 DNA is TGTGCCAGCAGCAGAGGGGGCCTCCCCTCCGAGCAGTACTTC.

This clonotype was seen ten or more times. The chain has TRBV4-1 and TRBJ1-1; D is uncertain. This CDR3 is built from 16 residues. Germline loops: CDR1 MGHRA, CDR2 YSYEKL. The ends were cut back, 0 bases at V and 6 bases at J, with 17 bases in the middle. The CDR3 spells CASSQDRASQVAEAFF. CDR3 in DNA: TGCGCCAGCAGCCAAGATCGCGCATCTCAGGTCGCTGAAGCTTTCTTT.

In its sample, this clonotype was seen many times. The J gene is TRBJ2-3, the V gene TRBV20-1, with TRBD2 matching 9 bases. Looked up from germline, CDR1 is DFQATT and CDR2 is SNEGSKA (reference sequence). The junction had 11 bases not matched to a gene; V was cut back by 6 bases and J by 4 bases. This CDR3 has 15 residues. As DNA, the CDR3 is TGCAGTGCCTCTACCGGGACTAGCTCGGCAGATACGCAGTATTTT. It encodes CSASTGTSSADTQYF.

This clonotype was seen at least ten times. V is TRBV2 and J is TRBJ2-3; 8 bases map to TRBD1. V gave up 9 bases and J gave up 0 bases; unmatched junction bases: 2. The CDR3 runs to 13 residues. From germline, CDR1 is SNHLY and CDR2 FYNNEI. CDR3 sequence (DNA): TGTGCCAGAGGACAGGGAAGCACAGATACGCAGTATTTT. It is translated as CARGQGSTDTQYF. Supplemented by reference TRBV2 and TRBJ2-3, the full variable domain reads EPEVTQTPSHQVTQMGQEVILRCVPISNHLYFYWYRQILGQKVEFLVSFYNNEISEKSEIFDDQFSVERPDGSNFTLKIRSTKLEDSAMYFCARGQGSTDTQYFGPGTRLTVL.

V is TRBV12-3 or TRBV12-4 and J is TRBJ2-5, with TRBD1 matching over 10 bases. Trimming took 6 bases from V and 7 from J; bases not matched to a gene: 11. This CDR3 is 15 amino acids long. The CDR3 DNA sequence: TGTGCCAGCAGCCCCGGGACAGGGGCCTTCGGGACCCAGTACTTC. Encoded protein: CASSPGTGAFGTQYF.

This clonotype was seen ten or more times. The chain is built from TRBV6-4 and TRBJ2-3; 10 positions agree with TRBD2. This CDR3 region has 15 residues. Germline-derived CDR1 and CDR2 are MRHNA and SNTAGT. With V trimmed by 2 bases and J by 4 bases, 3 bases remained unmatched. CDR3: CASSDGLAGADTQYF. CDR3 in DNA: TGTGCCAGCAGTGACGGGCTAGCGGGGGCAGATACGCAGTATTTT.

This clonotype was counted ten times or more. The V call is TRBV20-1, the J call TRBJ1-2, with D hard to call. The V end lost 3 bases, the J end lost 8 bases, and 22 bases lay between the germline ends. Germline V gene data show CDR1 as DFQATT and CDR2 as SNEGSKA (reference sequence). The CDR3 is 15 residues long. CDR3 sequence reads: CSARTEKGQRWGYTF. CDR3 DNA: TGCAGTGCTAGGACCGAGAAGGGCCAGCGCTGGGGCTACACCTTC.

This clonotype was seen many times. The V call is TRBV19, the J call TRBJ1-1; D not certain. Germline CDR1 and CDR2: LNHDA and SQIVND (reference sequence). CDR3 size: 14 residues. V lost 9 bases, J lost 1 base, and 15 bases lay in between. As DNA, the CDR3 is TGTGCCAGCCGTCCCCCGACTGGGAACACTGAAGCTTTCTTT. This gives the protein CASRPPTGNTEAFF.

Ten or more counts support this clonotype. V is TRBV28 and J is TRBJ1-1; the D gene is possibly TRBD1 (6 bases). Trimming pared 3 bases from V and 4 bases from J, leaving 12 bases between. Germline assignment: CDR1 MDHEN and CDR2 SYDVKM. The CDR3 runs to 14 residues. The CDR3 DNA is TGTGCCAGCAGTTTCGGGGGGGCGGGCACTGAAGCTTTCTTT. Its protein product is CASSFGGAGTEAFF.

This clonotype was found many times. This sequence joins TRBV2 and TRBJ1-4, with unresolved D. V was shortened by 6 bases and J by 8 bases, with 13 bases between the two germline ends. The CDR3 length is 13 residues. The germline V gene encodes CDR1 SNHLY and CDR2 FYNNEI. CDR3 coding DNA: TGTGCCAGCAGGAGGGAAAGTGGCGAAAAACTGTTTTTT. Protein sequence: CASRRESGEKLFF.

In this sample, this clonotype turned up many times. The CDR3 DNA reads as TGTGCCAGCAGGCTCGCGACAGGGGGAAACACTGAAGCTTTCTTT. This encodes CASRLATGGNTEAFF. V is TRBV28 and J is TRBJ1-1; 9 nucleotides match TRBD1. V trimming: 6 bases; J trimming: 2 bases; junction bases outside the gene matches: 7. The V gene's germline CDR1 is MDHEN and CDR2 SYDVKM. The CDR3 length is 15 residues.